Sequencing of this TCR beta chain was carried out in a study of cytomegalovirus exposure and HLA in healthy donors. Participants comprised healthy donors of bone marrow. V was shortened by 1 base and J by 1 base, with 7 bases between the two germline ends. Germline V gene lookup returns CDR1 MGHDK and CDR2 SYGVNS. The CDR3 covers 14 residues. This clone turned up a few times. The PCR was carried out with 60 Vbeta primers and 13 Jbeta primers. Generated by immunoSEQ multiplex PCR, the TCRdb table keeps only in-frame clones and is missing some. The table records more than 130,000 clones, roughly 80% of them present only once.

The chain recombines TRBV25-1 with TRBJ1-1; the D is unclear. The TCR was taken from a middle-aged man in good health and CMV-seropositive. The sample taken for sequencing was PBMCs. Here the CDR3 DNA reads TGTGCCAGCAGTGAATCCAAAGCGAACACTGAAGCTTTCTTT. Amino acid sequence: CASSESKANTEAFF. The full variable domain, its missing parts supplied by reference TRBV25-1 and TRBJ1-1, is EADIYQTPRYLVIGTGKKITLECSQTMGHDKMYWYQQDPGMELHLIHYSYGVNSTEKGDLSSESTVSRIRTEHFPLTLESARPSHTSQYLCASSESKANTEAFFGQGTRLTVV.